This T cell receptor beta chain emerged from a study of shared clonotypes between healthy human individuals. Study context: The plates for each donor numbered three CD4 naive, three CD4 memory, two CD8 naive and one CD8 memory.

Regarding the study as a whole: Non-shared clonotypes had lower generation probabilities than those shared by all four donors. Generally, estimated richness proved larger in naive subsets than it did in memory subsets.

To note about this clone: The target antigen is unknown.

CD8 cells classed as naive were CD45RO-negative and positively selected for CCR7, excluding terminally differentiated effector memory CD45RA+ cells. Libraries were prepared by immunoSEQ multiplex PCR; TCRdb keeps only in-frame clonotypes and omits some of them. The table lists under 600,000 clones, roughly 98% of them singletons. V gave up 8 bases and J gave up 0 bases, with 11 bases separating them. This CDR3 is built from 13 residues. Germline-derived CDR1 and CDR2 are MDHEN and SYDVKM. The sequencing sample was made of naive CD8+ T cells sorted from blood. The sequence was collected from a man aged 30-40 years in good health. The J gene is TRBJ2-7, the V gene TRBV28, with D perhaps matching TRBD2 (5 bases). The CDR3 DNA sequence: TGTGCCAGCTGTAGCGAGAGCTCCTACGAGCAGTACTTC. The encoded protein is CASCSESSYEQYF.